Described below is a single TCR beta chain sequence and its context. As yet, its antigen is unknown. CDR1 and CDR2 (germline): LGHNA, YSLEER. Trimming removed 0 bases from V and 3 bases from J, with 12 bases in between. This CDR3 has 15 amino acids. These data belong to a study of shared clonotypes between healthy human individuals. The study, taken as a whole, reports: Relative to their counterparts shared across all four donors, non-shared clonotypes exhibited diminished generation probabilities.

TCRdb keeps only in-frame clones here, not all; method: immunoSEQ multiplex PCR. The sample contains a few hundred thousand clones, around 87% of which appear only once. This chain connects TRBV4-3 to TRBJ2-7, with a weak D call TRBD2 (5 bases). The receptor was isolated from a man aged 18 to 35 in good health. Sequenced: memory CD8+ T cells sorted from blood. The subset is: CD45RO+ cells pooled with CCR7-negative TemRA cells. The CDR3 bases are TGCGCCAGCAGCCAAGACCGCTCCGGGATCTACGAGCAGTACTTC. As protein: CASSQDRSGIYEQYF.